These T cell receptor beta chains were read from a single sample in a study of spatial heterogeneity in lung cancer. Via MiXCR, TCRdb re-called the 5' RACE reads, giving one row per CDR3 protein. The sample gives under 100,000 distinct CDR3 sequences, approximately 8.2% of which show up once; about 7.1% is in the top ten. The material sequenced was PBMCs, taken at surgery. The receptors were gathered from a male donor with early-stage non-small cell lung cancer. Both conserved end residues are part of each CDR3. The D gene is left open where the match is weak. Rows may omit the clone size; those that give it use once, few, many or a size class.

TGTGCTAGTGGTTTCCAGGGTGCTGAAGCTTTCTTT	CASGFQGAEAFF	TRBV12-5	TRBJ1-1	-	many
TGTGCCAGTAGTTTCAAACTCCGGGACAGGTGGACTAATGAAAAACTGTTTTTT	CASSFKLRDRWTNEKLFF	TRBV19	TRBJ1-4	TRBD1	many
TGTGCCAGCAGCTTAGGAGGGGGCAGGGCTGCGGATACGCAGTATTTT	CASSLGGGRAADTQYF	TRBV7-9	TRBJ2-3	TRBD1	many
TGTGCCAGCTCACCGGCGGAGACCCAGTACTTC	CASSPAETQYF	TRBV18	TRBJ2-5	-	-
TGTGCCAGCAGCGTTGGCTCCCGGGCCGCAAATTCACCCCTCCACTTT	CASSVGSRAANSPLHF	TRBV9	TRBJ1-6	-	many
TGTGCCAGCAGCTTAGGATCTAGCGGGGGAGCACAAGAGACCCAGTACTTC	CASSLGSSGGAQETQYF	TRBV7-2	TRBJ2-5	TRBD2	-
TGCAGTGCTAGAGATCCGGTGGACGAGCAGTACTTC	CSARDPVDEQYF	TRBV20-1	TRBJ2-7	-	-
TGTGCCAGCAGTTTACAAGATAGCAATCAGCCCCAGCATTTT	CASSLQDSNQPQHF	TRBV28	TRBJ1-5	-	many
TGTGCCAGCAGTTCTGGGGGGAGCTCCTACGAGCAGTACTTC	CASSSGGSSYEQYF	TRBV12-3/TRBV12-4	TRBJ2-7	-	many
TGCGCCAGCAGCGCTAGCGGGGCCGGAGTAGAGACCCAGTACTTC	CASSASGAGVETQYF	TRBV5-1	TRBJ2-5	TRBD2	many
TGTGCCAGCAGTCAAACAACAGGGGGCCAGGAGACCCAGTACTTC	CASSQTTGGQETQYF	TRBV6-2/TRBV6-3	TRBJ2-5	TRBD1	many
TGTGCCACCAGCATCGTGGGACTAGCGGGAACCTACAATGAGCAGTTCTTC	CATSIVGLAGTYNEQFF	TRBV15	TRBJ2-1	TRBD2	few
TGCGCCAGCAGCCAAGATTCCGGGACAGGATATGGCTACACCTTC	CASSQDSGTGYGYTF	TRBV4-3	TRBJ1-2	TRBD1	many
TGCAGCGTTGACGGACTAGCGGGAACCACAGATACGCAGTATTTT	CSVDGLAGTTDTQYF	TRBV29-1	TRBJ2-3	TRBD2	-
TGTGCCATCAGTGAGTCCTGGGGAGAGACCCAGTACTTC	CAISESWGETQYF	TRBV10-3	TRBJ2-5	-	few
TGTGCCAGTAGCCTCTCTCTCGGACTCCGGGACAGTTATGGCTACACCTTC	CASSLSLGLRDSYGYTF	TRBV19	TRBJ1-2	TRBD1	-
TGTGCCAGCAGTTTAGGGGGGACCCCGGGCGTCCTGACTTTC	CASSLGGTPGVLTF	TRBV28	TRBJ2-6	-	many
TGCAGCGCCCTGACGGGAAACACTGAAGCTTTCTTT	CSALTGNTEAFF	TRBV29-1	TRBJ1-1	-	many
TGCGCCAGCAGCCAAGATAGGCCAGGTGGACTGTTTTTT	CASSQDRPGGLFF	TRBV4-3	TRBJ1-4	-	few
TGTGCCAGCTCCCCCCGACAGGGGCGCGACCAAGAGACCCAGTACTTC	CASSPRQGRDQETQYF	TRBV19	TRBJ2-5	TRBD1	few
TGCGCCAGCAGCTTATTGCCAGGGATGAACACTGAAGCTTTCTTT	CASSLLPGMNTEAFF	TRBV5-1	TRBJ1-1	-	many
TGTGCCAGCAGCCGTGACAGGGTTAGGGCCGATACGCAGTATTTT	CASSRDRVRADTQYF	TRBV2	TRBJ2-3	TRBD1	-
TGCGCCAGCAGCCAAGTTCTCAATGAAAAACTGTTTTTT	CASSQVLNEKLFF	TRBV4-3	TRBJ1-4	-	-
TGTGCCACCAGTGATTTTCCGGGCACAAGCACAGATACGCAGTATTTT	CATSDFPGTSTDTQYF	TRBV24-1	TRBJ2-3	-	many
TGTGCCAGCAGCCAAGAAGGGGGGACTAGATCTGTTACGCAGTATTTT	CASSQEGGTRSVTQYF	TRBV4-2	TRBJ2-3	TRBD2	-
TGTGCCAGCAAAGAAAGGCGGGAGGAGGCAGATACGCAGTATTTT	CASKERREEADTQYF	TRBV2	TRBJ2-3	TRBD2	few
TGTGCCAGCAGCTTAAGCGCCAGCTCCTACGAGCAGTACTTC	CASSLSASSYEQYF	TRBV7-9	TRBJ2-7	-	many
TGTGCCAGCTCACCACGAGATACGCAGTATTTT	CASSPRDTQYF	TRBV18	TRBJ2-3	-	many
TGCAGCGTTGCTGGACAGGGTCACCGAGAGACCCAGTACTTC	CSVAGQGHRETQYF	TRBV29-1	TRBJ2-5	TRBD1	few
TGTGCCAGCAGTTTCGGGCAGGCGACCTCCTCCTACGAGCAGTACTTC	CASSFGQATSSYEQYF	TRBV28	TRBJ2-7	-	few
TGCGCCAGCAGCACCGGGACAGGGCTCTACTATGGCTACACCTTC	CASSTGTGLYYGYTF	TRBV5-1	TRBJ1-2	TRBD1	many
TGCAGCGTTGAGGACAGGGCAGATACGCAGTATTTT	CSVEDRADTQYF	TRBV29-1	TRBJ2-3	TRBD1	many
TGTGCCAGCAGTCCTCGGACAGGGTCGCACTATGGCTACACCTTC	CASSPRTGSHYGYTF	TRBV12-3/TRBV12-4	TRBJ1-2	TRBD1	many
TGTGCCAGCAGCGTAAGCGGGGGGCCCGAGCAGTACTTC	CASSVSGGPEQYF	TRBV7-2	TRBJ2-7	TRBD2	many
TGTGCCACCAGTAGTCCCGGGACAGGAACAAACACTGAAGCTTTCTTT	CATSSPGTGTNTEAFF	TRBV24-1	TRBJ1-1	TRBD1	few
TGCAGTGCTAGAGAGGTCCACGGGGGGGTATATACGCAGTATTTT	CSAREVHGGVYTQYF	TRBV20-1	TRBJ2-3	TRBD2	-
TGCAGCGCCTCCCCCATGAACACTGAAGCTTTCTTT	CSASPMNTEAFF	TRBV29-1	TRBJ1-1	-	many
TGTGCCAGCAGCTTATATCCGGACGGGGCGGCAGATACGCAGTATTTT	CASSLYPDGAADTQYF	TRBV7-9	TRBJ2-3	-	-
TGTGCCACCAGTGATGGCAGGGGGCGCGTCACTGAAGCTTTCTTT	CATSDGRGRVTEAFF	TRBV24-1	TRBJ1-1	TRBD1	few
TGTGCCAGTAGTATAAGGACCTTTAACTATGGCTACACCTTC	CASSIRTFNYGYTF	TRBV19	TRBJ1-2	-	few
TGCGCCAGCAGCCAAACAGGGGGCGTCGGGTACGAGCAGTACTTC	CASSQTGGVGYEQYF	TRBV5-1	TRBJ2-7	TRBD1	-
TGTGCCAGCAGCGTCAGTGGGGCGTCCAATCAGCCCCAGCATTTT	CASSVSGASNQPQHF	TRBV9	TRBJ1-5	-	many
TGTGCCAGCAGTTACATCGGACAGGGAGGCACTGAAGCTTTCTTT	CASSYIGQGGTEAFF	TRBV6-6	TRBJ1-1	TRBD1	many
TGTGCCAGCTCACCGGGGCAAACGGTATACAATGAGCAGTTCTTC	CASSPGQTVYNEQFF	TRBV18	TRBJ2-1	-	many
TGTGCCAGTAGTATAGATGGCGAGATTTCCTACTACAATGAGCAGTTCTTC	CASSIDGEISYYNEQFF	TRBV19	TRBJ2-1	-	many
TGTGCCAGCAGTTTCCAGGGGGCGAGTAGAAGCAATCAGCCCCAGCATTTT	CASSFQGASRSNQPQHF	TRBV12-3/TRBV12-4	TRBJ1-5	TRBD1	many
TGTGCCATTAGGACTAGCGGATCCTACGAGCAGTACTTC	CAIRTSGSYEQYF	TRBV10-3	TRBJ2-7	TRBD2	many
TGTGCCAGCAGCTATGGGACCCAGACCTACGAGCAGTACTTC	CASSYGTQTYEQYF	TRBV11-2	TRBJ2-7	-	-
TGCAGTACCGCCGGGACTAGAAGGGATGAGCAGTTCTTC	CSTAGTRRDEQFF	TRBV20-1	TRBJ2-1	TRBD2	few
TGTGCCAGCAGTTTACTCGACTCGGACAGGGGGTTCTATAATTCACCCCTCCACTTT	CASSLLDSDRGFYNSPLHF	TRBV6-2/TRBV6-3	TRBJ1-6	TRBD1	many
TGCAGTGCTAGGGCGAGGCTGTTCACTGAAGCTTTCTTT	CSARARLFTEAFF	TRBV20-1	TRBJ1-1	-	-
TGCAGTGCTAGACGGCTTGTATCGAACACCGGGGAGCTGTTTTTT	CSARRLVSNTGELFF	TRBV20-1	TRBJ2-2	-	many
TGTGCCAGCAGCTCAAAGGGACAGGGAAGCACCGGGGAGCTGTTTTTT	CASSSKGQGSTGELFF	TRBV7-3	TRBJ2-2	TRBD1	many
TGTGCCAGCAGCGTAGCTTGGGGGGCGGCAGAGACCCAGTACTTC	CASSVAWGAAETQYF	TRBV9	TRBJ2-5	-	many
TGCAGTGCTAGAGGGCCCCGGGACTCTATCAATGAGCAGTTCTTC	CSARGPRDSINEQFF	TRBV20-1	TRBJ2-1	-	many